This T cell receptor beta chain was documented in a study of graft-versus-host responses after intestinal transplantation. Across the study: Following induction with anti-thymocyte globulin, all recipients were given tacrolimus and steroids for about three years.

Turning to this clone: Its specificity is unknown.

Method: immunoSEQ multiplex PCR; TCRdb's copy keeps in-frame clones and lacks some. The repertoire has around 64,000 clones, around 93% of them found once; the top ten carry about 0.4%. This CDR3 region has 14 residues. CDR1 is MNHEY, CDR2 SVGAGI, per germline. Trimming took off 0 bases at V and 5 bases at J, with 10 bases between the two ends. The clonotype comes from a human donor who was the organ donor for an intestinal transplant. The sample in question was unstimulated CD4+ T cells sorted from spleen or lymph node cells, obtained before transplant. The chain links TRBV6-5 to TRBJ1-1, with D possibly being TRBD1 (5 bases). In DNA form, the CDR3 reads TGTGCCAGCAGTTACTCGGGGCAGGAGACTGAAGCTTTCTTT. Its protein is CASSYSGQETEAFF.